This paragraph covers one TCR beta chain sequence. Its antigen is still unknown. The germline gene is not matched at one end of the junction; a read error may be the cause. PCR involved 60 Vbeta and 13 Jbeta primers. The assay was immunoSEQ multiplex PCR, and TCRdb's table has in-frame clones only and misses some. The table shows about 190,000 clones, with 75% to 90% occurring only once. This entry belongs to a study of cytomegalovirus exposure and HLA in healthy donors. The CDR3 consists of 15 residues. Germline-derived CDR1 and CDR2 are SGHNT and YYREEE (reference sequence). Study findings and constraints: TCR beta chains numbering some 160 were designated cytomegalovirus-associated. Later analysis suggested links between common viral pathogens and several top significant clusters.

The origin of this receptor is a man in his forties or fifties in good health and CMV-seropositive. Sequenced: PBMCs. This chain joins TRBV5-4 and TRBJ2-7, with 9 bases fitting TRBD1. The CDR3 reads CASSPRQGGSNEQYF. DNA for the CDR3: TGTGCTAGCAGCCCGCGACAGGGGGGGTCTAACGAGCAGTACTTC.